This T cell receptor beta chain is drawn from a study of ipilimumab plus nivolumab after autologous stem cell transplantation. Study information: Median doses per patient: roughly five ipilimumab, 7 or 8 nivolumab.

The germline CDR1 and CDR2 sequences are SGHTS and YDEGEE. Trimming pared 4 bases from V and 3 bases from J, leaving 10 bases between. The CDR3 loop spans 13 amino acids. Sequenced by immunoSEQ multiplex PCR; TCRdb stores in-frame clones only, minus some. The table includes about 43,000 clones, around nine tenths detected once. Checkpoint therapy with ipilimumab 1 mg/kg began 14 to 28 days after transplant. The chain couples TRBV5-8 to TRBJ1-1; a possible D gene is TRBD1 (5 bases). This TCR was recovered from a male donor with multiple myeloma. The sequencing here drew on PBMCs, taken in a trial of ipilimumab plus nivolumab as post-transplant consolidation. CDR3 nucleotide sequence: TGTGCCAGCAGCCGTCCGGGGGACACTGAAGCTTTCTTT. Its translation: CASSRPGDTEAFF.